The 7 T cell receptor beta chains presented below share a single source sample, sequenced in a study of tumor-infiltrating lymphocytes in primary liver carcinoma. Starting material for RNA and DNA co-extraction consisted of roughly 20-34 mg of unsorted bulk tissue. Making TCR beta cDNA involved around 540 ng total RNA and a constant-region primer. Investigators got TCR beta libraries out of three nested multiplex PCR rounds, done with slightly modified ARM-PCR. The first two PCR rounds used TRBV1-TRBV30 primers with a Cbeta primer, roughly 10 cycles each. Each CDR3 protein gets one entry after TCRdb re-called the multiplex PCR reads with MiXCR. The table records about 99,000 distinct CDR3 sequences, roughly 69% of them present only once. Sequenced sample: liver tumor tissue from sampling region 5. As to subset: tumor region T5, tumor centre. These receptors were taken from a woman in her fifties or sixties with primary liver carcinoma and hepatitis B virus infection.

The table lists this clonotype with a few counts. The chain couples TRBV11-3 to TRBJ1-3; possible D gene TRBD1, 6 bases. The CDR3 totals 18 residues. V gave up 1 base and J gave up 0 bases, with 16 bases separating them. CDR1 SGHNT and CDR2 YENEEA come from the germline V gene. CDR3 residues: CASSLALDRHFSGNTIYF. In nucleotides, the CDR3 is TGTGCCAGCAGCTTAGCCCTGGACAGACATTTCTCTGGAAACACCATATATTTT.

This clonotype was observed a few times. One end of the junction varies from germline; a read error may be responsible. The gene calls are TRBV7-6 and TRBJ1-1; tentative D call: TRBD1 (5 bases). The germline CDR1 and CDR2 sequences are SGHVS and FNYEAQ. The CDR3 is 15 residues long. The CDR3 nucleotides are TGTGCCAGCAGCGCCGGGACGGCTATGAACGCTGAAGCTTTCTTT. Amino acid sequence: CASSAGTAMNAEAFF.

This clonotype has only a few counts. Being one base from a much bigger clone, this may be a read error. The chain carries TRBV12-3 or TRBV12-4 and TRBJ2-2; no firm D call. This CDR3 region has 13 residues. The CDR3 DNA follows: TGTGTCAGCAGGCTAGTAGTCACCGGGGAGCTGTTTTTT. Its translation is CVSRLVVTGELFF.

This clonotype was observed a handful of times. J is TRBJ1-2 and V is TRBV28, with D possibly matching TRBD1 (6 bases). CDR3 length equals 15 residues. CDR1 is MDHEN, CDR2 SYDVKM, per germline. V gave up 5 bases and J gave up 4 bases, with 17 bases separating them. As DNA, the CDR3 is TGTGCCAGCAGTATTTCCCGAGGGGGTCTCTATGGCTACACCTTC. Translating gives CASSISRGGLYGYTF.

This clonotype was seen ten or more times. V usage is TRBV7-9 and J usage is TRBJ1-2, with a weak D call TRBD1 (5 bases). This CDR3 has 13 residues. From germline, CDR1 is SEHNR and CDR2 FQNEAQ (reference sequence). V was pared by 1 base and J by 8 bases, with 11 bases between. The CDR3 is CASSLGGASGYTF. The CDR3 DNA reads TGTGCCAGCAGCTTAGGAGGGGCGAGCGGCTACACCTTC.

The chain couples TRBV28 to TRBJ1-1, with 9 bases lining up with TRBD1. V was pared by 5 bases and J by 1 base, with 5 bases of the junction left unmatched. CDR3 length equals 15 residues. CDR1 is MDHEN, CDR2 SYDVKM, per germline. The CDR3 DNA sequence: TGTGCCAGCAGTGCGACGGGACAGGGGAACACTGAAGCTTTCTTT. This encodes CASSATGQGNTEAFF.

Worth noting for this clonotype: This is likely a read error, given that the CDR3 carries no conserved phenylalanine or tryptophan at its end. The V gene is TRBV25-1, the J gene TRBJ2-2; D may be TRBD1 (5 bases). The CDR3 totals 11 residues. Looked up from germline, CDR1 is MGHDK and CDR2 is SYGVNS. The CDR3 loop is CTSRDTGELFY. The CDR3 DNA reads as TGTACCAGCAGGGACACCGGGGAGCTGTTTTAT.